The 10 T cell receptor beta chains reported below all come from one sample, sequenced in a study of blood T cells in healthy people across ages. Using a J-beta primer mix together with a sample-barcoded 5' primer, a second PCR was run for roughly 7 to 12 cycles. TCRdb re-analysed the 5' RACE reads in MiXCR, keeping a single row per CDR3 protein. The profile shows around 500,000 distinct CDR3 sequences, roughly 48% of them singletons. The specimen was blood. The receptors here all came from a man aged 80 or over in good health.

This clonotype has only a few counts. V usage is TRBV7-2 and J usage is TRBJ2-7; the match to TRBD1 covers 9 bases. The CDR3 is 14 amino acids. CDR1 and CDR2 from the germline V gene are SGHTA and FQGNSA. The V gene end was trimmed by 4 bases and the J gene end by 5 bases; junction bases not matched to a gene: 6. For the CDR3, the DNA is TGTGCCAGCAGCTGGGGGGACAGGGTAAACGAGCAGTACTTC. Protein sequence: CASSWGDRVNEQYF. Supplemented by reference TRBV7-2 and TRBJ2-7, the full variable domain reads GAGVSQSPSNKVTEKGKDVELRCDPISGHTALYWYRQSLGQGLEFLIYFQGNSAPDKSGLPSDRFSAERTGGSVSTLTIQRTQQEDSAVYLCASSWGDRVNEQYFGPGTRLTVT.

CDR3 in amino acids: CASSVLDLQYF. The CDR3 DNA reads TGTGCCAGCAGCGTACTAGACCTTCAGTACTTC. The genes are TRBV5-6 and TRBJ2-4; D may be TRBD2 (5 bases). Germline CDR1 reads SGHDT; CDR2 reads YYEEEE. Trimming took off 4 bases at V and 11 bases at J, with 10 bases between the two ends. The CDR3 length is 11 residues.

V gene TRBV24-1 combines with J gene TRBJ2-5; TRBD1 agrees at 10 bases. Trimming took 1 base from V and 5 from J; bases not matched to a gene: 6. Germline CDR1 KGHDR, CDR2 SFDVKD. This CDR3 has 16 amino acids. As DNA, the CDR3 is TGTGCCACCAGTGATTTTGGGACAGGGGTTGAGGAGACCCAGTACTTC. Protein product: CATSDFGTGVEETQYF.

Comments on this clonotype: An end of the junction does not agree with germline; a read error may underlie this. The V gene is TRBV7-9, the J gene TRBJ2-6, with D perhaps being TRBD1 or TRBD2 (5 bases each). From germline, CDR1 is SEHNR and CDR2 FQNEAQ (reference sequence). The CDR3 is 16 residues long. CDR3 protein: CASSLGRVSGANALTF. For the CDR3, the DNA is TGTGCCAGCAGCTTAGGGCGGGTTTCTGGGGCCAACGCCCTGACTTTC.

This clonotype came up many times. The rearrangement uses TRBV6-6 and TRBJ2-1, with 9 bases that match TRBD1. The CDR3 covers 16 residues. V trimming: 5 bases; J trimming: 7 bases; junction bases outside the gene matches: 12. Germline V gene sequence: CDR1 MNHNY, CDR2 SVGAGI (reference sequence). CDR3 DNA: TGTGCCAGCAGTCGAGGACGGGGACAGGGAGGGAATGAGCAGTTCTTC. Protein: CASSRGRGQGGNEQFF.

This clonotype was observed once. Germline is not matched at one junction end, which may reflect a read error. The chain recombines TRBV24-1 with TRBJ2-3; D assignment may be TRBD1 or TRBD2 (5 bases each). CDR3 length equals 15 residues. The germline V gene encodes CDR1 KGHDR and CDR2 SFDVKD. In nucleotides, the CDR3 is TGTGCCACCAGTGATCCAGCGGTGGGCACAGGTACGCAGTATTTT. As protein: CATSDPAVGTGTQYF.

The chain carries TRBV7-7 and TRBJ2-3; no clear D gene. Germline V gives CDR1 SSHAT, CDR2 FNYEAQ (reference sequence). The CDR3 length is 13 residues. CDR3 loop: CAPGRISTDTQYF. DNA of the CDR3: TGTGCTCCTGGACGGATTAGCACAGATACGCAGTATTTT.

This clonotype was seen more than once but under ten times. The chain carries TRBV29-1 and TRBJ2-2; TRBD1 matches at 8 bases. This CDR3 region has 13 residues. V dropped 8 bases and J dropped 3; count of bases not matched to a gene: 5. Per the germline V gene, CDR1 is SQVTM and CDR2 is ANQGSEA. CDR3 coding DNA: TGCAGCTTCGACAGGGGTTACACCGGGGAGCTGTTTTTT. Translation gives CSFDRGYTGELFF.

The chain has TRBV25-1 and TRBJ2-5; 7 nucleotides align to TRBD1. The V gene's germline CDR1 is MGHDK and CDR2 SYGVNS. V shed 1 base and J 4 bases; nucleotides not matched to a gene: 6. The length of the CDR3 is 15 residues. The CDR3 DNA is TGTGCCAGCAGTGAATTGGGGGACAGCTCAGAGACCCAGTACTTC. The encoded protein is CASSELGDSSETQYF.

V usage is TRBV5-1 and J usage is TRBJ2-5; D is uncertain. Near its end, the DNA agrees better with TRBJ2-7, so the J call may be wrong. Germline V gives CDR1 SGHRS, CDR2 YFSETQ. The CDR3 sequence is 12 residues long. The DNA for the CDR3 is TGCGCCAGCAGCTTGGGAGATAACGAGCAGTACTTC. Translation: CASSLGDNEQYF.